The clone carrying this TCR beta chain was counted a few times. Its matching antigen is unknown. The sample belongs to a study of T-cell memory formation after mild COVID-19. On the study more broadly: Largely donor-specific TCR clusters were found. The study's findings and limits: There was a balanced CD4/CD8 profile in clones contracting day 15 to 85, and later expanders leaned CD4+. A subset of responding clones appeared in pre-infection memory, suggesting cross-reactive memory joined.

UMIs and sample barcodes were carried by the TCR alpha and TCR beta cDNA libraries that 5'RACE produced using constant-segment primers. Each CDR3 protein gets one entry after TCRdb re-called the 5' RACE reads with MiXCR. The table records about 350,000 distinct CDR3 sequences, roughly 15% of them present only once. The germline V gene encodes CDR1 SGHDN and CDR2 FVKESK. J gave up 5 bases and V 2 bases, and 9 bases lay outside the gene matches. This CDR3 has 16 amino acids. The sample consisted of PBMCs or a T cell subset sorted from them (not recorded which). J is TRBJ2-1 and V is TRBV14; 7 bases line up with TRBD2. This receptor was obtained from a man aged 18 to 30 who had mild COVID-19 (a few samples of this study predate the infection). Cell type and time point are not known. CDR3 amino acids: CASSQFLRGVNNEQFF. The CDR3 region has the DNA TGTGCCAGCAGCCAATTTCTCCGGGGGGTTAACAATGAGCAGTTCTTC.